A selection of T cell receptor beta chains follows, all from one sample in a study of blood T cell repertoires in COVID-19. TCRdb's table, derived via immunoSEQ multiplex PCR, lists solely in-frame clones and lacks some. This table has about 200,000 clones, 65% to 80% appearing once. The sample was peripheral blood. Receptors originate from a man aged 50 or older who had recovered from COVID-19. Both conserved end residues are part of each CDR3. Each record gives: V gene, D gene, clone size, J gene, CDR3 protein, CDR3 DNA. D genes are given only for firm matches. Clone size is stated in some rows and not others, as once, few, many or a class when expanded.

v_call: TRBV7-2; d_call: TRBD1; clone_size: NA; j_call: TRBJ1-3; cdr3_aa: CASSPTGDSGNTIYF; cdr3_nt: TGTGCCAGCAGCCCTACAGGGGACTCTGGAAACACCATATATTTT
v_call: TRBV29-1; d_call: NA; clone_size: NA; j_call: TRBJ1-5; cdr3_aa: CSVDSCNQPQHF; cdr3_nt: TGCAGCGTTGATTCGTGCAATCAGCCCCAGCATTTT
v_call: TRBV6-6; d_call: NA; clone_size: NA; j_call: TRBJ2-3; cdr3_aa: CASSPSYSVFTQYF; cdr3_nt: TGTGCCAGCAGCCCCTCCTACTCGGTTTTTACGCAGTATTTT
v_call: TRBV5-1; d_call: TRBD2; clone_size: few; j_call: TRBJ2-1; cdr3_aa: CASSSPPGGRTGEQFF; cdr3_nt: TGCGCCAGCAGCTCACCCCCTGGCGGGAGAACGGGTGAGCAGTTCTTC
v_call: TRBV5-1; d_call: NA; clone_size: many; j_call: TRBJ1-1; cdr3_aa: CASSPIDETEAFF; cdr3_nt: TGCGCCAGCAGCCCGATCGATGAGACTGAAGCTTTCTTT
v_call: TRBV18; d_call: NA; clone_size: NA; j_call: TRBJ1-3; cdr3_aa: CASSPSRGLTSGNTIYF; cdr3_nt: TGTGCCAGCTCACCAAGTCGCGGACTCACCTCTGGAAACACCATATATTTT
v_call: TRBV5-8; d_call: NA; clone_size: NA; j_call: TRBJ2-5; cdr3_aa: CASSLSLGETQYF; cdr3_nt: TGTGCCAGCAGCTTGTCACTAGGGGAGACCCAGTACTTC
v_call: TRBV3-1/TRBV3-2; d_call: NA; clone_size: NA; j_call: TRBJ2-5; cdr3_aa: CASSQGYSGVQTQYF; cdr3_nt: TGTGCCAGCAGCCAAGGGTATAGTGGAGTGCAGACCCAGTACTTC
v_call: TRBV6-5; d_call: TRBD1; clone_size: NA; j_call: TRBJ2-7; cdr3_aa: CDGDRDIEQYF; cdr3_nt: TGTGATGGGGACAGGGACATCGAGCAGTACTTC
v_call: TRBV30; d_call: TRBD1; clone_size: NA; j_call: TRBJ1-6; cdr3_aa: CAWTRWAGGQFGGSPLHF; cdr3_nt: TGTGCCTGGACCCGATGGGCAGGGGGCCAGTTCGGCGGTTCACCCCTCCACTTT
v_call: TRBV7-6; d_call: NA; clone_size: few; j_call: TRBJ1-3; cdr3_aa: CASSSSGLIGNTIYF; cdr3_nt: TGTGCCAGCAGCTCGTCGGGGTTGATCGGAAACACCATATATTTT
v_call: TRBV11-2; d_call: NA; clone_size: NA; j_call: TRBJ2-1; cdr3_aa: CASSFGRYNEQFF; cdr3_nt: TGTGCCAGCAGCTTTGGCAGATACAATGAGCAGTTCTTC
v_call: TRBV3-1/TRBV3-2; d_call: TRBD2; clone_size: NA; j_call: TRBJ2-3; cdr3_aa: CASSQLRSLAGSSTDTQYF; cdr3_nt: TGTGCCAGCAGCCAGCTTAGGTCGCTAGCGGGATCGAGCACAGATACGCAGTATTTT
v_call: TRBV18; d_call: NA; clone_size: NA; j_call: TRBJ1-5; cdr3_aa: CASSPLERQPQHF; cdr3_nt: TGTGCCAGCTCACCCTTGGAGAGGCAGCCCCAGCATTTT
v_call: TRBV24-1; d_call: TRBD1; clone_size: once; j_call: TRBJ2-7; cdr3_aa: CATSDFSRTGVSEQYF; cdr3_nt: TGTGCCACCAGTGATTTTTCTAGGACAGGGGTCTCCGAGCAGTACTTC
v_call: TRBV5-5; d_call: TRBD2; clone_size: NA; j_call: TRBJ2-5; cdr3_aa: CASSFPLGGETQYF; cdr3_nt: TGTGCCAGCAGCTTCCCCCTCGGGGGGGAGACCCAGTACTTC
v_call: TRBV10-3; d_call: NA; clone_size: few; j_call: TRBJ2-7; cdr3_aa: CAISGTAFSYEQYF; cdr3_nt: TGTGCCATCAGTGGGACAGCCTTCTCCTACGAGCAGTACTTC
v_call: TRBV5-3; d_call: TRBD2; clone_size: NA; j_call: TRBJ2-7; cdr3_aa: CARSFIISGRAHEQYF; cdr3_nt: TGTGCCAGAAGCTTTATTATCAGCGGGAGGGCCCACGAGCAGTACTTC